This T cell receptor (beta chain) stems from a study of blood T cells in healthy people across ages. Study-level results: Versus aged donors, long-lived donors had higher diversity and more naive CD4+ cells.

The second PCR ran roughly 7 to 11 cycles with a sample-barcoded 5' primer and J-beta primers. TCRdb used MiXCR to reprocess the 5' RACE reads, holding one entry per CDR3 protein. Altogether fewer than 1,200,000 distinct CDR3 sequences are present, 20% to 25% being singletons, with the ten largest covering less than 0.75%. In regard to this clonotype: Its antigen is not known.

Peripheral blood from each donor was collected in a volume of roughly 9.2 milliliters. This CDR3 has 12 amino acids. In germline, CDR1 is MGHDK, CDR2 SYGVNS. The J segment lost 10 bases and the V segment lost 8 bases, leaving 9 bases of the junction unmatched. Separately, the same data were catalogued under a study of T cells of mothers and their children. Turning to that study: The study recruited a few healthy Caucasian mothers and their six children as donors. Across the analysis, no persistent microchimeric T cell clones were detected.

The sequence came from a girl aged 2 to 9 in good health. V usage is TRBV25-1 and J usage is TRBJ1-2; 8 bases match TRBD1. The sequencing sample was made of blood. DNA of the CDR3: TGTGCCAGCGGGACAGGAGTCGTGAACTACACCTTC. Protein sequence: CASGTGVVNYTF.